Listed below are T cell receptor beta chains from one sample, sequenced in a study of a mutant IDH1 vaccine in newly diagnosed glioma. For these TCRs, the target antigens are not known. Here immunoSEQ multiplex PCR was the method, and the copy in TCRdb shows in-frame clones only, minus some. This table has 35,000 to 45,000 clones, 65% to 90% appearing once. The specimen comprised PBMCs, sampled from a glioma patient whose treatment included an IDH1 peptide vaccine. The source is a woman aged 50 to 60 with glioma. Each CDR3 is given with its conserved first and last residue. The order of the fields is clone size, D gene, V gene, J gene, CDR3 DNA, CDR3 protein. A D gene is named only where the DNA matches it firmly. A row's size may be missing; if present it is once, few, many or a size class.

size: -; D: -; V: TRBV11-1; J: TRBJ2-7; DNA: TGTGCCAGCAGCTCTGGCTCCTACGAGCAGTACTTC; CDR3: CASSSGSYEQYF
size: medium-sized; D: -; V: TRBV7-6; J: TRBJ1-1; DNA: TGTGCCAGCAGCTTAGCGGGTGGGCAGACTGAAGCTTTCTTT; CDR3: CASSLAGGQTEAFF
size: -; D: -; V: TRBV21-1; J: TRBJ2-7; DNA: TGTGCCAGCAGCAAAAAATTGGGACAGGGTTCCTACGAGCAGTACTTC; CDR3: CASSKKLGQGSYEQYF
size: -; D: -; V: TRBV19; J: TRBJ1-5; DNA: TGTGCCACGACGGACACTAGCAATCAGCCCCAGCATTTT; CDR3: CATTDTSNQPQHF
size: -; D: TRBD1; V: TRBV4-1; J: TRBJ1-4; DNA: TGCGCCAGCAGCCATCTCCTTCCGGGACAGACTAATGAAAAACTGTTTTTT; CDR3: CASSHLLPGQTNEKLFF
size: -; D: TRBD1; V: TRBV28; J: TRBJ2-7; DNA: TGTGCCAGCAGTTCCGCGACAGGGGGACGATCCGAGCAGTACTTC; CDR3: CASSSATGGRSEQYF
size: -; D: -; V: TRBV18; J: TRBJ2-7; DNA: TGTGCCAGCTCACCCGGTACAGGAAACTACGAGCAGTACTTC; CDR3: CASSPGTGNYEQYF
size: medium-sized; D: -; V: TRBV16; J: TRBJ2-1; DNA: TGTGCCAGCAGCCAAGCAGGGAATGAGCAGTTCTTC; CDR3: CASSQAGNEQFF
size: -; D: -; V: TRBV7-9; J: TRBJ1-1; DNA: TGTGCCAGCAGCTTAGCAGAGGGAGGGGCCACTGAAGCTTTCTTT; CDR3: CASSLAEGGATEAFF
size: -; D: -; V: TRBV29-1; J: TRBJ1-3; DNA: TGCAGCGTTGCGGCCAGCTCTGGAAACACCATATATTTT; CDR3: CSVAASSGNTIYF
size: -; D: -; V: TRBV25-1; J: TRBJ1-6; DNA: TGTGCCAGCAGGATCGGCTCCTATAATTCACCCCTCCACTTT; CDR3: CASRIGSYNSPLHF
size: -; D: TRBD1; V: TRBV7-9; J: TRBJ1-5; DNA: TGTGCCAGCAGCTTAGTAGGGACAGGTAATCAGCCCCAGCATTTT; CDR3: CASSLVGTGNQPQHF